This TCR beta chain was profiled in a study of T cells after yellow fever vaccination. Only a few counts were recorded for this clonotype. Its cognate antigen is unknown. Whole-study results and caveats: Relatively few clonotypes were ones that appeared in both CD4 and CD8 compartments.

A 5'RACE template-switching step, the method used to make TCR cDNA, added a universal primer site and UMIs. Each CDR3 protein gets one entry after TCRdb re-called the 5' RACE reads with MiXCR. The sample includes 200,000 to 300,000 distinct CDR3 sequences, 3.6% seen only once; the top ten take about 19%. Trimming took off 4 bases at V and 2 bases at J, with 13 bases between the two ends. Germline V CDR1 and CDR2: SGHVS, FQNEAQ. The length of the CDR3 is 15 residues. The receptor was isolated from a man younger than 35 who received the YFV17D yellow fever vaccine. V and J are TRBV7-8 and TRBJ2-3; D ambiguous. Material: PBMCs, obtained 15 days after the yellow fever booster vaccination. CDR3 coding DNA: TGTGCCAGCAGCTCCGGGCTTAGGACCACAGATACGCAGTATTTT. Its translation is CASSSGLRTTDTQYF.